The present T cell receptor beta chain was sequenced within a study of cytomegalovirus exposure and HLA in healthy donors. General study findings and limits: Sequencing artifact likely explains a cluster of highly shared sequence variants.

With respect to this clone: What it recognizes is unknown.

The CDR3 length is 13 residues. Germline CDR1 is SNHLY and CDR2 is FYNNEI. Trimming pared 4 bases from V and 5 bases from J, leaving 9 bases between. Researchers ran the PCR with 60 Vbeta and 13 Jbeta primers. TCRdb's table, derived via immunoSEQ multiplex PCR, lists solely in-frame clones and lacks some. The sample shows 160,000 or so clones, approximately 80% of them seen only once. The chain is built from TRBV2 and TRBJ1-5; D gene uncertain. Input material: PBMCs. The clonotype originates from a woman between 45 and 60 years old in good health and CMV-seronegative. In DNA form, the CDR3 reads TGTGCCAGCAGTGGGCAGGTTCATCAGCCCCAGCATTTT. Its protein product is CASSGQVHQPQHF.